These T cell receptor beta chains were read from a single sample in a study of blood T cell repertoires in COVID-19. This table comes from immunoSEQ multiplex PCR, and its TCRdb copy is limited to in-frame clones, with some not included. The table includes some 200,000 clones, 80% detected once. Sample: peripheral blood. The source of these receptors is a woman aged 70-85 years with acute or convalescent COVID-19. Each CDR3 is given with its conserved first and last residue. A D gene is named only where the DNA matches it firmly. The size entry is marked missing in some rows and otherwise reads once, few, many or a size class.

TRBV5-1	TRBJ2-2	TRBD2	once	TGCGCCAGCAGCTTGCCTAGCGGGGGACCGAACACCGGGGAGCTGTTTTTT	CASSLPSGGPNTGELFF
TRBV9	TRBJ2-1	NA	NA	TGTGCCAGCAGCGTTTCGGGGTCTATGTACAATGAGCAGTTCTTC	CASSVSGSMYNEQFF
TRBV7-2	TRBJ2-2	NA	NA	TGTGCCAGCAGCTTAGCGGCCCCTAGTTTGCCCGGGGAGCTGTTTTTT	CASSLAAPSLPGELFF
TRBV7-2	TRBJ2-7	TRBD2	few	TGTGCCAGCAGCTTAACTAGCGGGGGGCTTTACGAGCAGTACTTC	CASSLTSGGLYEQYF
TRBV23-1	TRBJ2-7	TRBD1	NA	TGCGCCAGCAGTCCCCCAATGGGACAGGGGTGCGCCTACGAGCAGTACTTC	CASSPPMGQGCAYEQYF
TRBV4-3	TRBJ2-1	NA	NA	TGCGCCAGCAGCCAAGATTTGACCTGGATGAAGCGGGCGAATGAGCAGTTCTTC	CASSQDLTWMKRANEQFF
TRBV19	TRBJ1-1	NA	NA	TGTGCCAGTAGTATTCCCCTTTCCCAGGGGAACACTGAAGCTTTCTTT	CASSIPLSQGNTEAFF
TRBV5-1	TRBJ1-2	NA	few	TGCGCCAGGATCCGAAAAGGGGAGGAGGGTGGCTACACCTTC	CARIRKGEEGGYTF
TRBV6-6	TRBJ2-3	TRBD1	NA	TGTGCCAGCAGTTACCAACAGGGGGCGCCAGATACGCAGTATTTT	CASSYQQGAPDTQYF
TRBV7-3	TRBJ1-2	NA	NA	TGTGCCAGCAGCTCTGGACAGAACTATGGCTACACCTTC	CASSSGQNYGYTF
TRBV7-2	TRBJ1-3	NA	once	TGTGCCAGCAGCTTAGGGAACACAGGCCTGGGAAACACCATATATTTT	CASSLGNTGLGNTIYF
TRBV4-3	TRBJ2-3	NA	few	TGCGCCAGCAGCCTAAGGGGTAGAGGTGTGGATACGCAGTATTTT	CASSLRGRGVDTQYF
TRBV9	TRBJ2-3	TRBD2	NA	TGTGCCAGCAGCCAGGGGGGACTAGCCCTCGGACAAGATACGCAGTATTTT	CASSQGGLALGQDTQYF
TRBV24-1	TRBJ2-7	NA	NA	TGTGCCACCAGTGACAACTACGAGCAGTACTTC	CATSDNYEQYF